A selection of T cell receptor beta chains follows, all from one sample in a study of cytomegalovirus exposure and HLA in healthy donors. TCRdb's copy holds only in-frame clones and misses some; the assay was immunoSEQ multiplex PCR. The sample records about 140,000 clones, more than 70% being singletons. Sequenced sample: PBMCs. The receptors shown here come from a man over 45 in good health and CMV-seropositive. CDR3s include the opening cysteine and the closing phenylalanine or tryptophan. D genes are given only for firm matches. Clone size, where shown, is once, few, many, or a class for clones that have expanded.

-	-	TRBV6-1	TRBJ2-7	CASRGRQVRSYEQYF	TGTGCCAGCAGGGGCCGACAGGTCCGCTCCTACGAGCAGTACTTC
-	-	TRBV19	TRBJ2-5	CATGGRQETQYF	TGTGCCACCGGAGGCAGACAAGAGACCCAGTACTTC
few	-	TRBV7-2	TRBJ2-1	CASRPGIAYNEQFF	TGTGCCAGCAGACCAGGTATTGCCTACAATGAGCAGTTCTTC
-	-	TRBV5-1	TRBJ2-7	CASSLEELGEQYF	TGCGCCAGCAGCTTGGAGGAGCTTGGGGAGCAGTACTTC
-	TRBD1	TRBV11-1	TRBJ1-1	CASSPGGRQGAVGVTEAFF	TGTGCCAGCAGCCCCGGGGGGAGACAGGGGGCTGTTGGTGTCACTGAAGCTTTCTTT
-	TRBD2	TRBV9	TRBJ2-5	CASSVSGRADGETQYF	TGTGCCAGCAGCGTAAGCGGGAGGGCCGATGGAGAGACCCAGTACTTC
-	-	TRBV7-2	TRBJ2-1	CASSLAQAAYNEQFF	TGTGCCAGCAGCTTAGCTCAGGCCGCCTACAATGAGCAGTTCTTC
once	TRBD2	TRBV7-9	TRBJ2-7	CASSPGLADPYEQYF	TGTGCCAGCAGCCCTGGACTAGCGGACCCTTACGAGCAGTACTTC
-	-	TRBV5-6	TRBJ1-3	CASSSGGGSNTIYF	TGTGCCAGCAGCTCGGGGGGGGGCTCCAACACCATATATTTT
-	-	TRBV2	TRBJ2-3	CASSEGILVVDTQYF	TGTGCCAGCAGTGAAGGGATACTAGTGGTTGATACGCAGTATTTT
-	-	TRBV6-5	TRBJ1-2	CASSPIQASRYGYTF	TGTGCCAGCAGCCCCATTCAGGCCAGCCGCTATGGCTACACCTTC
-	TRBD1	TRBV4-1	TRBJ2-5	CASSQGGQGWGETQYF	TGCGCCAGCAGCCAAGGGGGACAGGGGTGGGGAGAGACCCAGTACTTC
-	-	TRBV5-1	TRBJ2-5	CASSLGSGRGETQYF	TGCGCCAGCAGCTTGGGTTCGGGGCGGGGAGAGACCCAGTACTTC
few	-	TRBV6-1	TRBJ2-1	CASTAIQGWKFF	TGTGCCAGCACTGCGATACAGGGATGGAAATTCTTC
-	TRBD1	TRBV7-9	TRBJ1-1	CASSFLGTGDEASF	TGTGCCAGCAGCTTCCTAGGGACAGGGGATGAAGCTTCCTTT
-	TRBD1	TRBV6-6	TRBJ1-2	CASSYSQGEGYGYTF	TGTGCCAGCAGTTACTCTCAGGGGGAAGGCTATGGCTACACCTTC